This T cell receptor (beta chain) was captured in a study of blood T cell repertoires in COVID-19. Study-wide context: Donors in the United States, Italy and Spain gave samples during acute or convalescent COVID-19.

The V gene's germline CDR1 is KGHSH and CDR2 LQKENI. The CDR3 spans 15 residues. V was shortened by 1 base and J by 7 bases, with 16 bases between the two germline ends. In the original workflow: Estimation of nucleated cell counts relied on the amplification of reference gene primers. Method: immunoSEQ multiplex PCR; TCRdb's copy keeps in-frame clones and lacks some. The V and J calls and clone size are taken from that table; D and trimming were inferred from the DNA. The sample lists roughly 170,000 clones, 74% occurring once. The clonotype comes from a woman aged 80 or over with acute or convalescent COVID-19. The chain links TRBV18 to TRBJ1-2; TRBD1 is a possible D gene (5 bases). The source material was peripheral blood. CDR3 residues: CASSPRTGGDLGYTF. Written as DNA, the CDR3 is TGTGCCAGCTCACCACGCACCGGGGGAGATCTTGGCTACACCTTC.